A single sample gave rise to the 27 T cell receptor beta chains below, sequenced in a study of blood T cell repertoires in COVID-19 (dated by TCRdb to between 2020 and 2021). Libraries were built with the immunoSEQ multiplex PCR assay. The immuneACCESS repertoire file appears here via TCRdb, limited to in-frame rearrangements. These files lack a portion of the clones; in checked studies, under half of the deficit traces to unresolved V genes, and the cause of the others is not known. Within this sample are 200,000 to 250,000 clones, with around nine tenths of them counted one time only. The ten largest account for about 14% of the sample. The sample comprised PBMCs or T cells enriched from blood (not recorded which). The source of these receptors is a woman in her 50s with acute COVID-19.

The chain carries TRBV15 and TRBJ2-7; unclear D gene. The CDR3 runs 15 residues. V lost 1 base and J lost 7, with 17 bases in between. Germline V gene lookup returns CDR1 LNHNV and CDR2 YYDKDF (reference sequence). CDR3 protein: CATSRGGPSTEEQYF. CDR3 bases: TGTGCCACCAGCAGAGGAGGCCCATCAACGGAAGAGCAGTACTTC.

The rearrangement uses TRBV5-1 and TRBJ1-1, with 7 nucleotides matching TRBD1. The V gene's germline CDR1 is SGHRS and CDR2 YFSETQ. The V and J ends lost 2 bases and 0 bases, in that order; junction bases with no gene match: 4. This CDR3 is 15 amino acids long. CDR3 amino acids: CASSLRGRLNTEAFF. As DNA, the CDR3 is TGCGCCAGCAGCTTAAGGGGGCGACTGAACACTGAAGCTTTCTTT. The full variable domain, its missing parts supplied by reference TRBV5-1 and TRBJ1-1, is KAGVTQTPRYLIKTRGQQVTLSCSPISGHRSVSWYQQTPGQGLQFLFEYFSETQRNKGNFPGRFSGRQFSNSRSEMNVSTLELGDSALYLCASSLRGRLNTEAFFGQGTRLTVV.

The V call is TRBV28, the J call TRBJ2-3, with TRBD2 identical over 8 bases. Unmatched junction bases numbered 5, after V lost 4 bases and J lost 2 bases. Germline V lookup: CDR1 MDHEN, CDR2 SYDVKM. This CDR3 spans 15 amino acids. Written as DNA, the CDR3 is TGTGCCAGCAGTTCCCCTGGACTAGCCACAGATACGCAGTATTTT. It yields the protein CASSSPGLATDTQYF.

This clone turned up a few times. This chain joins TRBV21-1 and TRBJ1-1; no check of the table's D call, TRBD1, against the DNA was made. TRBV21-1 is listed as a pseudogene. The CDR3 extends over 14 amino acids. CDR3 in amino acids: CASRSGQGDTEAFF. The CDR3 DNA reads TGTGCCAGCAGGAGTGGACAGGGAGACACTGAAGCTTTCTTT.

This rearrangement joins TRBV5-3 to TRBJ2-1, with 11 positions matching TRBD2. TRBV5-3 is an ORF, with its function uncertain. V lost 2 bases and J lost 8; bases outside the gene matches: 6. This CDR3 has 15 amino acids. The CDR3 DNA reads TGTGCCAGAAGCTTACTAGCGGGAGTTTTCGATGAGCAGTTCTTC. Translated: CARSLLAGVFDEQFF.

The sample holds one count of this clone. The CDR3 DNA is TGTGCCAGCAGCGAGACTAGGCTCCAAGAGACCCAGTACTTC. This gives the protein CASSETRLQETQYF. This rearrangement joins TRBV9 to TRBJ2-5; possible D gene TRBD2, 6 bases. Trimming cost V 3 bases and J 1 base, with 10 bases left between them. The length of the CDR3 is 14 residues. Germline V lookup: CDR1 SGDLS, CDR2 YYNGEE.

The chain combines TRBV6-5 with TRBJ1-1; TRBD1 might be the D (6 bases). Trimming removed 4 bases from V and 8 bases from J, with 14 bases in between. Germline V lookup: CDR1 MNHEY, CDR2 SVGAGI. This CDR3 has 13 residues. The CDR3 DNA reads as TGTGCCAGCAGTTCCCCGGTGGGGGCCGAAGCTTTCTTT. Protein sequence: CASSSPVGAEAFF.

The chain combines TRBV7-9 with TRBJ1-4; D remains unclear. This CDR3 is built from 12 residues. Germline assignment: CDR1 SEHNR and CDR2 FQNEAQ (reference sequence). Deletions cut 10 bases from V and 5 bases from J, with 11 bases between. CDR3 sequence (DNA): TGTGCCATACTTGCGGGCAATGAAAAACTGTTTTTT. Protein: CAILAGNEKLFF.

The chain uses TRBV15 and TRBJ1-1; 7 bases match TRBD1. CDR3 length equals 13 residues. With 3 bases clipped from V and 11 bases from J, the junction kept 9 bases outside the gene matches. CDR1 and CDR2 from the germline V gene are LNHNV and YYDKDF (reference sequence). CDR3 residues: CATSSGDSLQAFF. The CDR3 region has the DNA TGTGCCACCAGCAGCGGGGACAGCCTTCAGGCTTTCTTT.

The CDR3 region is CASSLTNYDPDTQYF. The CDR3 DNA sequence: TGTGCCAGCAGCTTAACGAACTACGACCCAGATACGCAGTATTTT. This chain joins TRBV7-3 and TRBJ2-3; D call uncertain. There are 15 residues in the CDR3. Germline V gene sequence: CDR1 SGHTA, CDR2 FQGTGA. V dropped 0 bases and J dropped 4 bases, with 11 bases sitting between them.

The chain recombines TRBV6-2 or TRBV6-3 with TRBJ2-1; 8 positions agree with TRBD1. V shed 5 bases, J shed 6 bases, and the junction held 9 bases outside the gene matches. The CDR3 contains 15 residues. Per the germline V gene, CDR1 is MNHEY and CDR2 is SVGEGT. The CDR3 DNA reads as TGTGCCAGCAGTGACCAGGGGGCAGGTTTCAATGAGCAGTTCTTC. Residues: CASSDQGAGFNEQFF.

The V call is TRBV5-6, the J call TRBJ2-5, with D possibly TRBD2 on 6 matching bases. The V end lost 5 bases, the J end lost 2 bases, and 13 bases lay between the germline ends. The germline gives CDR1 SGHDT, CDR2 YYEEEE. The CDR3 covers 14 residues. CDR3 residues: CASRARDGQETQYF. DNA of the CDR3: TGTGCCAGCAGAGCGCGGGACGGACAAGAGACCCAGTACTTC.

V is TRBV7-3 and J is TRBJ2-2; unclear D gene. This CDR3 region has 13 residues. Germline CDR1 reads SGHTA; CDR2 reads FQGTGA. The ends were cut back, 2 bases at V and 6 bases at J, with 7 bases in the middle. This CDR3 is CASSLYRSGELFF. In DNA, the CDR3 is TGTGCCAGCAGCTTATACCGGTCCGGGGAGCTGTTTTTT.

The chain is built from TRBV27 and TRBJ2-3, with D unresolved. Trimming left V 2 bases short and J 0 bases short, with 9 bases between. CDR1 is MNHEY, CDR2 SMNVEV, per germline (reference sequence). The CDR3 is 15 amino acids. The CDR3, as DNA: TGTGCCAGCAGTTTACAGGAATCTAGCACAGATACGCAGTATTTT. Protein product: CASSLQESSTDTQYF.

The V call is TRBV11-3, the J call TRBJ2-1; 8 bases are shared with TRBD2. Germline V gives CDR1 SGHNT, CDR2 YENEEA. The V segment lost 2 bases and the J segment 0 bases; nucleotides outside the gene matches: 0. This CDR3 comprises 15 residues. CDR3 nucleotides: TGTGCCAGCAGCTTACTAGCGGGCTCCTACAATGAGCAGTTCTTC. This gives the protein CASSLLAGSYNEQFF.

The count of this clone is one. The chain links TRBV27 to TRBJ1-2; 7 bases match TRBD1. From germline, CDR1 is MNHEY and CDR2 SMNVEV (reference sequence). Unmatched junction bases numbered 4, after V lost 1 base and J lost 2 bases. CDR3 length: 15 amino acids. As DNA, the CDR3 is TGTGCCAGCAGTTTATGGGGGACAGCCAACTATGGCTACACCTTC. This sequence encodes CASSLWGTANYGYTF.

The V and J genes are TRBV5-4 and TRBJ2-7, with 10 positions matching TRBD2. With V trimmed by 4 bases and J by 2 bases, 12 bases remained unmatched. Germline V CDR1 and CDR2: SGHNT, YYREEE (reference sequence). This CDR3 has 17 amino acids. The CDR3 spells CASSPQKTSGRTYEQYF. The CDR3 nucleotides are TGTGCCAGCAGCCCGCAGAAGACTAGCGGGCGGACCTACGAGCAGTACTTC.

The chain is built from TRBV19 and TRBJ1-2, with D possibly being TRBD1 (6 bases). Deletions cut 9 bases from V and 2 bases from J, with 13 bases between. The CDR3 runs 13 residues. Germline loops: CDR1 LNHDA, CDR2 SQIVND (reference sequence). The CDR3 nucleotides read TGTGCCAGCAACAGGGCTCCAAACTATGGCTACACCTTC. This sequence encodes CASNRAPNYGYTF.

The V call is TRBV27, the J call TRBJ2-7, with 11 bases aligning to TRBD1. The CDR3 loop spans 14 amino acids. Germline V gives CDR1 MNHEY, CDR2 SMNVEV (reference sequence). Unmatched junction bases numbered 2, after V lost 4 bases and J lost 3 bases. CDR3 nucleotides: TGTGCCAGCAGTTCCGGGACAGGGGGCTACGAGCAGTACTTC. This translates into CASSSGTGGYEQYF.

CDR3 nucleotides: TGTGCCAGCTCGGCCGGGACATCTGAAGCTTTCTTT. Protein sequence: CASSAGTSEAFF. The rearrangement uses TRBV25-1 and TRBJ1-1, with D perhaps TRBD1 (6 bases). Germline values: CDR1 MGHDK, CDR2 SYGVNS. Trimming pared 8 bases from V and 6 bases from J, leaving 13 bases between. This CDR3 is 12 amino acids long.

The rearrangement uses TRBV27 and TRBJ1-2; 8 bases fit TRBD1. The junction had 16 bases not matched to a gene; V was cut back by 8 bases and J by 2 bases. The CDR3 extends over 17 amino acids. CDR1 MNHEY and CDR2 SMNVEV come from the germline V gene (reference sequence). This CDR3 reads CASPCNPTGAANYGYTF. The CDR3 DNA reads TGTGCCAGCCCTTGCAACCCGACAGGGGCTGCAAACTATGGCTACACCTTC.

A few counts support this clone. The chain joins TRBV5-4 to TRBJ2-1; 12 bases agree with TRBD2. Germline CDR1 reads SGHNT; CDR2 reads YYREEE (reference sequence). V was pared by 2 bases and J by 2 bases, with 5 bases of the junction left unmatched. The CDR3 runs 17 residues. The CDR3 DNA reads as TGTGCCAGCAGCTTCGGACTAGCGGGGTCAACCTACAATGAGCAGTTCTTC. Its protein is CASSFGLAGSTYNEQFF. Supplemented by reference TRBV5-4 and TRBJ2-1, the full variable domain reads ETGVTQSPTHLIKTRGQQVTLRCSSQSGHNTVSWYQQALGQGPQFIFQYYREEENGRGNFPPRFSGLQFPNYSSELNVNALELDDSALYLCASSFGLAGSTYNEQFFGPGTRLTVL.

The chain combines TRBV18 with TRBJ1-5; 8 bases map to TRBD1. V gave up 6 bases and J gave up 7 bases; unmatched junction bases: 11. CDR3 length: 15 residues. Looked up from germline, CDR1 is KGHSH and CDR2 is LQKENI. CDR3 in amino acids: CASSPGQGMVQPQHF. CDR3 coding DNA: TGTGCCAGCTCTCCCGGACAGGGAATGGTGCAGCCCCAGCATTTT. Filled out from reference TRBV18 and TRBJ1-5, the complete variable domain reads NAGVMQNPRHLVRRRGQEARLRCSPMKGHSHVYWYRQLPEEGLKFMVYLQKENIIDESGMPKERFSAEFPKEGPSILRIQQVVRGDSAAYFCASSPGQGMVQPQHFGDGTRLSIL.

CDR3 in amino acids: CASSASTGDFYGYTF. For the CDR3, the DNA is TGTGCCAGCAGCGCCTCGACAGGGGACTTCTATGGCTACACCTTC. The rearrangement uses TRBV11-2 and TRBJ1-2; 8 nucleotides align to TRBD1. Trimming cost V 5 bases and J 4 bases; bases outside gene matches: 9. Germline V gene lookup returns CDR1 SGHAT and CDR2 FQNNGV. The CDR3 sequence is 15 residues long.

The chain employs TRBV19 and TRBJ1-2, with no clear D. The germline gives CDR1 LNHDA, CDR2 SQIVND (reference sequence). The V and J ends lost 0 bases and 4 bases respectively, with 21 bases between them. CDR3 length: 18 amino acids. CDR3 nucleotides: TGTGCCAGTAGTATAGATCTCCGACGCGGGGTTAAGCCCTATGGCTACACCTTC. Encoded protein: CASSIDLRRGVKPYGYTF.

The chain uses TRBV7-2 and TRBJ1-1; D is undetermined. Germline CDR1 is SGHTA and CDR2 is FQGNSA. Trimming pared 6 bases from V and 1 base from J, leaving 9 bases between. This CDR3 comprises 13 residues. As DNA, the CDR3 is TGTGCCAGCAGAATTACAACGAACACTGAAGCTTTCTTT. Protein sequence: CASRITTNTEAFF.

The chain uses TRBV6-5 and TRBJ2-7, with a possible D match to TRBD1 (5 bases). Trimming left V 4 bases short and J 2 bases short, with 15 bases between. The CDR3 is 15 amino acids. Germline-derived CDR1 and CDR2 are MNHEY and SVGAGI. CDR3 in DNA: TGTGCCAGCAGTTCATTGGCAGGGTCCCCCTACGAGCAGTACTTC. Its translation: CASSSLAGSPYEQYF.